Listed below are T cell receptor beta chains from one sample, sequenced in a study of T cell changes during pregnancy in multiple sclerosis. Measured with immunoSEQ multiplex PCR; TCRdb has only the in-frame clones, and not every one. The sample holds about 40,000 clones, about 92% seen once. Sample: CD4+ T cells from peripheral blood mononuclear cells, taken in the third trimester of pregnancy. These receptors came from a female donor with multiple sclerosis, enrolled in a pregnancy study. Each CDR3 is given with its conserved first and last residue. D genes are given only for firm matches. Expanded clones get a size class; other rows say once, few or many, or leave the size out.

D	V	size	length	J	DNA	CDR3
-	TRBV6-5	-	14	TRBJ1-1	TGTGCCAGCAGTTACGGACAGCTGAACACTGAAGCTTTCTTT	CASSYGQLNTEAFF
-	TRBV9	-	13	TRBJ1-5	TGTGCCAGCAGCCGGGGGGGCGTTGAGCCCCAGCATTTT	CASSRGGVEPQHF
-	TRBV5-1	-	13	TRBJ2-3	TGCGCCAGCAGCTTACGGAGCACAGATACGCAGTATTTT	CASSLRSTDTQYF
TRBD1	TRBV7-2	-	13	TRBJ1-5	TGTGCCAGCAGCTCGGACAGGGCCGGGCCCCAGCATTTT	CASSSDRAGPQHF
-	TRBV13	-	13	TRBJ2-7	TGTGCCAGCAGCTCCCCGTCCTCCTACGAGCAGTACTTC	CASSSPSSYEQYF
TRBD2	TRBV29-1	-	17	TRBJ2-1	TGCAGCGTTCCCGGGACTAGCGGGCTGAGCTCCTACAATGAGCAGTTCTTC	CSVPGTSGLSSYNEQFF
TRBD2	TRBV28	-	16	TRBJ2-7	TGTGCCAGCAAACCAGGGGGAGCTAGCGGGAACTACGAGCAGTACTTC	CASKPGGASGNYEQYF
TRBD2	TRBV29-1	-	16	TRBJ2-7	TGCAGCGTGACCGGGACTAGCGGGAGGGCCCCCTACGAGCAGTACTTC	CSVTGTSGRAPYEQYF
TRBD2	TRBV28	once	14	TRBJ2-2	TGTGCCACCCACCCTAGCGGGAGAGTCGGGGAGCTGTTTTTT	CATHPSGRVGELFF
-	TRBV5-1	-	15	TRBJ1-1	TGCGCCAGCAGCCCATGGGACCGGGAGGACACTGAAGCTTTCTTT	CASSPWDREDTEAFF
TRBD1	TRBV6-5	-	12	TRBJ2-7	TGTGCCAGCAGCTTAACAGGGGTCGAGCAGTACTTC	CASSLTGVEQYF
-	TRBV13	-	16	TRBJ1-5	TGTGCCAGCAGCTTAGGCGGGGTATCGATCAATCAGCCCCAGCATTTT	CASSLGGVSINQPQHF
-	TRBV4-2	-	15	TRBJ1-2	TGTGCCAGCAGCCAAGCCGACAGAGCTAACTATGGCTACACCTTC	CASSQADRANYGYTF
-	TRBV5-4	-	15	TRBJ2-6	TGTGCCAGCAGCCCAGGGTACTCTGGGGCCAACCTCCTGACTTTC	CASSPGYSGANLLTF
-	TRBV30	once	13	TRBJ1-2	TGTGCCTACACGACAGATGCTAACTATGGCTACACCTTC	CAYTTDANYGYTF
TRBD1	TRBV6-5	-	13	TRBJ2-2	TGTGCCAGCAGTTCCAGGGGGCTGGGGGAGCTGTTTTTT	CASSSRGLGELFF
-	TRBV11-2	-	16	TRBJ2-7	TGTGCCAGCAGCTTAGTGCCTGCCACCTTGGGCCACGAGCAGTACTTC	CASSLVPATLGHEQYF
-	TRBV19	few	14	TRBJ1-5	TGTGCCAGTAGTGAGGGAGGACGGATCCTGCCCCAGCATTTT	CASSEGGRILPQHF
-	TRBV14	-	14	TRBJ2-7	TGTGCCAGCAGCCCGCGTGCTACAGTGTACGAGCAGTACTTC	CASSPRATVYEQYF
-	TRBV13	-	14	TRBJ1-2	TGTGCCAGCAGCCCTGGCAGGGCGGACTATGGCTACACCTTC	CASSPGRADYGYTF
TRBD1	TRBV2	-	14	TRBJ1-1	TGTGCCAGCAGCAGACAGACAGGGGGAACTGAAGCTTTCTTT	CASSRQTGGTEAFF
TRBD2	TRBV4-2	-	19	TRBJ2-1	TGTGCCAGCAGCCCGGTAGGGACTAGCGGGCCTGCCTCCTACAATGAGCAGTTCTTC	CASSPVGTSGPASYNEQFF
-	TRBV18	-	15	TRBJ2-1	TGTGCCAGCTCACCGGCCGGCGGCTCCTACAATGAGCAGTTCTTC	CASSPAGGSYNEQFF
-	TRBV9	once	16	TRBJ2-3	TGTGCCAGCAGCGCCCCCCGCGGGAAGACGTTTGATACGCAGTATTTT	CASSAPRGKTFDTQYF
TRBD1	TRBV7-2	-	15	TRBJ1-6	TGTGCCAGCAACCGAAACAGGGGGGAAAATTCACCCCTCCACTTT	CASNRNRGENSPLHF
TRBD2	TRBV6-5	once	16	TRBJ2-1	TGTGCCAGCAGTTACTCGATATCGGGGGGAGGCAATGAGCAGTTCTTC	CASSYSISGGGNEQFF
TRBD1	TRBV19	-	17	TRBJ2-1	TGTGCCAGTTCCCGCCGACAGGGGGGACGAGCCTACAATGAGCAGTTCTTC	CASSRRQGGRAYNEQFF
-	TRBV7-2	-	15	TRBJ2-1	TGTGCCAGCAGCTTAATGACAGGATACTACAATGAGCAGTTCTTC	CASSLMTGYYNEQFF
-	TRBV14	-	12	TRBJ2-1	TGTGCCAGCAGCCAAGCGTACAATGAGCAGTTCTTC	CASSQAYNEQFF
TRBD2	TRBV4-2	once	17	TRBJ2-2	TGTGCCAGCAGCCTCGGACTAGCGGGACGGAACACCGGGGAGCTGTTTTTT	CASSLGLAGRNTGELFF
TRBD2	TRBV6-5	-	15	TRBJ2-1	TGTGCCAGCAGCGGACTAGCGGGGGGGGACAATGAGCAGTTCTTC	CASSGLAGGDNEQFF
-	TRBV29-1	-	14	TRBJ1-5	TGCAGCGTTGCCCAGGGAAATAGCAATCAGCCCCAGCATTTT	CSVAQGNSNQPQHF
-	TRBV12-1	-	14	TRBJ2-7	TGTGCCAGCAGCTTTGGTCCTAGCAGGAACGAGCAGTACTTC	CASSFGPSRNEQYF
-	TRBV19	-	16	TRBJ1-2	TGTGCCAGTAGTATACAGGTCCCGTCTCCTAACTATGGCTACACCTTC	CASSIQVPSPNYGYTF
TRBD1	TRBV7-8	-	15	TRBJ1-1	TGTGCCAGCAGCTTAGATGCGACAGGGGACACTGAAGCTTTCTTT	CASSLDATGDTEAFF
-	TRBV5-1	-	15	TRBJ1-6	TGCGCCAGCAGCAGGCAGCAGGGTTCTGATTCACCCCTCCACTTT	CASSRQQGSDSPLHF
TRBD1	TRBV6-1	-	16	TRBJ2-3	TGTGCCAGCAGTGCGCGACAGGGTCGGGCCACAGATACGCAGTATTTT	CASSARQGRATDTQYF
TRBD2	TRBV15	-	14	TRBJ2-7	TGTGCCACCAGCAGAGATCGGGAGGGATACGAGCAGTACTTC	CATSRDREGYEQYF
TRBD2	TRBV6-6	-	16	TRBJ2-2	TGTGCCAGCAGCACACCGCTGGGGGAGGGGCCCGGGGAGCTGTTTTTT	CASSTPLGEGPGELFF
-	TRBV14	-	16	TRBJ2-5	TGTGCCAGCAGCCAAGAACGGGACTCTAGCCGAGAGACCCAGTACTTC	CASSQERDSSRETQYF
TRBD2	TRBV5-1	few	16	TRBJ2-3	TGCGCCAGCAGAGCTTTGACTAGCGGAGAGACAGATACGCAGTATTTT	CASRALTSGETDTQYF
-	TRBV5-4	-	14	TRBJ2-7	TGTGCCAGCAGCTCCACTTTCTCCTCCTACGAGCAGTACTTC	CASSSTFSSYEQYF
TRBD2	TRBV11-2	-	14	TRBJ2-1	TGTGCCAGCAGCCTGGGGACTAGCGACAATGAGCAGTTCTTC	CASSLGTSDNEQFF
-	TRBV10-3	-	14	TRBJ2-7	TGTGCCATCAGTGAGTCCAGGGTTCGGTACGAGCAGTACTTC	CAISESRVRYEQYF
-	TRBV2	-	11	TRBJ1-5	TGTGCCAGCAGTGAAGCATCAGGGGTGAGTTTT	CASSEASGVSF
TRBD2	TRBV6-1	-	16	TRBJ2-1	TGTGCCAGCAGTGAAGGGCGGGGGGGATCCTACAATGAGCAGTTCTTC	CASSEGRGGSYNEQFF
-	TRBV15	-	15	TRBJ1-3	TGTGCCACCAGCAGAGATCGAGGCTCTGGAAACACCATATATTTT	CATSRDRGSGNTIYF
-	TRBV6-1	-	15	TRBJ1-3	TGTGCCAGCAGTATCACGCGCAGGGGTGGAAACACCATATATTTT	CASSITRRGGNTIYF
-	TRBV5-8	-	12	TRBJ2-5	TGTGCCAGCAGCTTGGGACTGAAACGGCTGTACTTC	CASSLGLKRLYF